This T cell receptor beta chain was captured in a study of identical twins. Template switching created a universal primer site, and the cDNA included unique molecular identifiers. TCRdb analysed the 5' RACE reads with MiXCR anew, one entry per CDR3 protein. Of 600,000 to 850,000 distinct CDR3 sequences listed, about 20% are singletons. This clonotype was observed a few times. Germline CDR1 is MNHEY and CDR2 is SVGEGT. Germline trimming cut 5 bases from V and 9 bases from J; bases unmatched to any gene: 13. The CDR3 consists of 14 residues. The sample was also linked to a second study, of T cells expressing NK-cell markers. This second study says: Topping the CD3+CD56-NKG2C+ fraction as well were these clonotypes, in a few donors.

The V and J genes are TRBV6-2 or TRBV6-3 and TRBJ2-7; TRBD1 matches at 7 bases. The sample consisted of PBMCs. This sequence was found in a woman aged 18 to 35 in good health. The DNA of the CDR3 is TGTGCCAGCAGTCAGGGGACAGCAGCCTCTCGGCAGTACTTC. Its protein is CASSQGTAASRQYF.